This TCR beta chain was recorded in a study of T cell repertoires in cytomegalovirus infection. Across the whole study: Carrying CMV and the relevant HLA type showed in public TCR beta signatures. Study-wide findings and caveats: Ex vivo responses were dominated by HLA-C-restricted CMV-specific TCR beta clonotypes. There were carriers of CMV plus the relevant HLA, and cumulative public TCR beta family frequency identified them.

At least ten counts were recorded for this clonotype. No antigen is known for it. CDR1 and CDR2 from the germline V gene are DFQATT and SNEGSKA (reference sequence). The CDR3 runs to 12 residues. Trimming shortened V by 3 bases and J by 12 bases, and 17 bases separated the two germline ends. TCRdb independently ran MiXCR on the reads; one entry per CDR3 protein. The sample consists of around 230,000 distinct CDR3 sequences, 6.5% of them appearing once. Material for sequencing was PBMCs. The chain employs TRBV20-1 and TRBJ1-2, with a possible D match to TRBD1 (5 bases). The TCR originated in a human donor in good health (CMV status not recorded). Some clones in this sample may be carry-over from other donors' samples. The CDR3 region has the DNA TGCAGTGCTAGGGGGCAGGCCTTAAGTAACACCTTC. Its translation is CSARGQALSNTF.